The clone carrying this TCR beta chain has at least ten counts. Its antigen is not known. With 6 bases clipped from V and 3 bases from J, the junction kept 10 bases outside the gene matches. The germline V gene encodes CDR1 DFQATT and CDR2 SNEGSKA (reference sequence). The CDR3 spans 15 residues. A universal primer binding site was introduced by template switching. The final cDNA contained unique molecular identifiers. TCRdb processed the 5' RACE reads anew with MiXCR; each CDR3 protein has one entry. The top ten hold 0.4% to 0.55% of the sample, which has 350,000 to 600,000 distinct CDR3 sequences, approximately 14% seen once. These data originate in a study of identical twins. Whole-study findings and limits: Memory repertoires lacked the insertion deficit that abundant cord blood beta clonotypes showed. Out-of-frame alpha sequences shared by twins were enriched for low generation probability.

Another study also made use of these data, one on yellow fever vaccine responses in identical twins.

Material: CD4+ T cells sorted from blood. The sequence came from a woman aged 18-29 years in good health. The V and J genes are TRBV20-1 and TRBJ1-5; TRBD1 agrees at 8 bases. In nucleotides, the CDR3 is TGCAGTGCAGCAGGGGGCTTAATCGTCAATCAGCCCCAGCATTTT. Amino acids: CSAAGGLIVNQPQHF.